This T cell receptor (beta chain) was sequenced in a study of blood T cell repertoires in COVID-19. The wider study: Samples came from the United States, Italy and Spain, spanning acute and convalescent COVID-19.

Germline V gene lookup returns CDR1 MGHRA and CDR2 YSYEKL. V was pared by 5 bases and J by 0 bases, with 11 bases of the junction left unmatched. The CDR3 extends over 19 amino acids. In the study's own analysis: Reference gene primer amplification gave nucleated cell count estimates. Method: immunoSEQ multiplex PCR; TCRdb's copy keeps in-frame clones and lacks some. V, J and clone size are those of that table, while D and trimming were read from the DNA. The table has more than 200,000 clones, about nine tenths seen once. Recruited during active infection, patients (from Seattle) were subsequently followed longitudinally.

The clonotype was recovered from a man over 45 with COVID-19, enrolled during active disease. The V call is TRBV4-1, the J call TRBJ2-2, with 11 bases matching TRBD2. The sample taken for sequencing was peripheral blood. The CDR3 nucleotides read TGCGCCAGCAGCATATTAGCGGGAGGGCCTTTCGCGAACACCGGGGAGCTGTTTTTT. Protein sequence: CASSILAGGPFANTGELFF.